Presented here are 5 T cell receptor beta chains from one specimen sequenced in a study of molecular identifiers for immune sequencing clone quantification (dated by TCRdb to the late 2010s). Library creation used PCR. The run used a NextSeq 500. The public reads were reanalyzed by TCRdb: fastp trimming at Q25, MiXCR alignment, in-frame beta chains only. Each entry merges the rows of one CDR3 protein and shows their most common DNA and genes. The sample table shows nearly 650,000 distinct CDR3 sequences, and roughly 23% are seen once. The ten largest clones capture 0.78% of the sample. Sequences were obtained from naive CD8+ T cells from blood, with Jurkat cell RNA spiked in. Reading the label with the study, this specimen's cell subset or site is: FACS-sorted CD8+CD4-CCR7+CD45RA+ naive T cells. Source of these receptors: a human donor in good health. Some libraries in this study had Jurkat cell RNA spiked in.

With respect to this clonotype: Being one base from a much bigger clone, this may be a read error. The chain joins TRBV13 to TRBJ2-5; 7 nucleotides line up with TRBD1. CDR1 and CDR2 (germline): PRHDT, FYEKMQ (reference sequence). The CDR3 has 14 residues. J was trimmed by 3 bases and V by 3 bases; bases with no gene match: 4. The CDR3 region has the DNA TGTGCCAGCAGCTTCCGGGACAGAAAAGAGACCCAGTACTTC. This gives the protein CASSFRDRKETQYF.

Turning to this clonotype: Just one base apart from a much larger clone, this may be a read error. V and J are TRBV12-3 or TRBV12-4 and TRBJ1-6; maybe TRBD1 (6 bases). The germline V and J ends were trimmed by 6 bases and 11 bases, with 20 bases remaining between them. The CDR3 loop spans 15 amino acids. This CDR3 reads CASSHPYTRGPPLHF. DNA of the CDR3: TGTGCCAGCAGCCATCCCTACACCAGGGGTCCACCCCTCCACTTT.

This clonotype has at least ten counts. The rearrangement uses TRBV29-1 and TRBJ1-6, with 7 bases aligning to TRBD1. The ends lost 7 bases at V and 7 bases at J; junction bases unmatched: 13. Looked up from germline, CDR1 is SQVTM and CDR2 is ANQGSEA. The CDR3 runs 15 residues. In DNA form, the CDR3 reads TGCAGCGGTGGGTCTGGGGGACAGAAGAATTCACCCCTCCACTTT. Residues: CSGGSGGQKNSPLHF.

This clonotype was seen a handful of times. The V gene is TRBV6-6, the J gene TRBJ2-7; D not resolved. The CDR3 is made up of 11 amino acids. V was shortened by 5 bases and J by 6 bases, with 8 bases between the two germline ends. Per germline, CDR1 MNHNY and CDR2 SVGAGI (reference sequence). The CDR3: CASSQSPEQYF. CDR3 nucleotides: TGTGCCAGCAGTCAGTCACCCGAGCAGTACTTC.

There are many counts of this clonotype. The chain combines TRBV11-2 with TRBJ2-3; maybe TRBD1 (5 bases). From germline, CDR1 is SGHAT and CDR2 FQNNGV. The V gene lost 1 base and the J gene lost 0 bases, with 14 bases spanning the gap. The CDR3 spans 17 residues. This CDR3 is CASSLGWGRRSTDTQYF. The CDR3 bases are TGTGCCAGCAGCTTAGGTTGGGGCAGGCGGAGCACAGATACGCAGTATTTT. The full variable domain, rest sourced from reference TRBV11-2 and TRBJ2-3, is EAGVAQSPRYKIIEKRQSVAFWCNPISGHATLYWYQQILGQGPKLLIQFQNNGVVDDSQLPKDRFSAERLKGVDSTLKIQPAKLEDSAVYLCASSLGWGRRSTDTQYFGPGTRLTVL.